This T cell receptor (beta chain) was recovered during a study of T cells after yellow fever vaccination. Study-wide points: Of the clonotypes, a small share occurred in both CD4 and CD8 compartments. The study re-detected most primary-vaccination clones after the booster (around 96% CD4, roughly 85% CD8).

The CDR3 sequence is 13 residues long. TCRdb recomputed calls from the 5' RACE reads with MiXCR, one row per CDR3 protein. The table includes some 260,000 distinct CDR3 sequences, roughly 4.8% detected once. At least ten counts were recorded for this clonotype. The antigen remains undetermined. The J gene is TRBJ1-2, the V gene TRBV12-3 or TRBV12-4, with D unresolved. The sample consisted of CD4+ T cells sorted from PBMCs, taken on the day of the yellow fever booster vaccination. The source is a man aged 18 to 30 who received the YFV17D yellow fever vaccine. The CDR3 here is CASSVGRSLGYTF. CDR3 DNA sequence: TGTGCTAGTTCGGTAGGGCGAAGTCTCGGCTACACCTTC.